Listed below are T cell receptor beta chains from one sample, sequenced in a study of blood T cell repertoires in COVID-19. Here immunoSEQ multiplex PCR was the method, and the copy in TCRdb shows in-frame clones only, minus some. Among about 80,000 clones listed, around 88% were seen once. Source material: peripheral blood. The receptors were gathered from a man of 80 years or more with active or convalescent COVID-19. Each CDR3 is given with its conserved first and last residue. A D gene is named only where the DNA matches it firmly. Clone size is stated in some rows and not others, as once, few, many or a class when expanded.

TGTGCCTGGACGGGTAGGGGGCAAGAAAAACTGTTTTTT	CAWTGRGQEKLFF	NA	TRBD1	TRBJ1-4	TRBV30
TGTGCCAGCAGTGAAGCGCCAGGGAGGAACACCATATATTTT	CASSEAPGRNTIYF	NA	NA	TRBJ1-3	TRBV6-1
TGTGCCACCAGTGATTTCCCAGGGGATTCACCCCTCCACTTT	CATSDFPGDSPLHF	many	NA	TRBJ1-6	TRBV24-1
TGCAGCGTTCCTGGCGGCCAAGTTGGCTACACCTTC	CSVPGGQVGYTF	NA	NA	TRBJ1-2	TRBV29-1
TGTGCCAGCAGTTACTCGAGTCTTACAGATACGCAGTATTTT	CASSYSSLTDTQYF	NA	NA	TRBJ2-3	TRBV6-2/TRBV6-3
TGTGCCAGTAGTCCTCAGGGCAGATCCTACAATGAGCAGTTCTTC	CASSPQGRSYNEQFF	NA	NA	TRBJ2-1	TRBV19
TGTGCCAGTAGTATGTCCAGACTCTCCTACGAGCAGTACTTC	CASSMSRLSYEQYF	NA	NA	TRBJ2-7	TRBV19
TGTGCCATCAGTGAAGGGCAGGGGAACACTGAAGCTTTCTTT	CAISEGQGNTEAFF	NA	NA	TRBJ1-1	TRBV10-3
TGTGCCAGCAGCGACACGACAGTACCTACCTATGGCTACACCTTC	CASSDTTVPTYGYTF	NA	NA	TRBJ1-2	TRBV7-9
TGTGCCACCAGCAGAGATAAGACTAGCGGGGGGAAACAAGAGACCCAGTACTTC	CATSRDKTSGGKQETQYF	NA	TRBD2	TRBJ2-5	TRBV15
TGTGCCAGTAGTCAGCGGGGGAACCTTCAAGAGACCCAGTACTTC	CASSQRGNLQETQYF	NA	TRBD2	TRBJ2-5	TRBV19
TGTGCCAGCAGTTTATGGGGGGCCAACGACTATGGCTACACCTTC	CASSLWGANDYGYTF	once	NA	TRBJ1-2	TRBV28
TGTGCCAGCAGTAAAAGGACAGGGATAGTGGAGACCCAGTACTTC	CASSKRTGIVETQYF	NA	TRBD1	TRBJ2-5	TRBV2
TGTGCCAGCAGTCCAAGACTCGTACGGGGTACTGGAAACACCATATATTTT	CASSPRLVRGTGNTIYF	NA	NA	TRBJ1-3	TRBV7-2
TGTGCCATCAGCTCTAACTATGGCTACACCTTC	CAISSNYGYTF	NA	NA	TRBJ1-2	TRBV10-3
TGCGCCAGCAGACAGGGGATTCCTAATGAAAAACTGTTTTTT	CASRQGIPNEKLFF	NA	TRBD1	TRBJ1-4	TRBV5-1
TGTGCCAGTAGTCCGACAGGGGGCTCTGCTGAAGCTTTCTTT	CASSPTGGSAEAFF	once	TRBD1	TRBJ1-1	TRBV19
TGTGCCAGCTCACCACTACAGGGGGATTCACCCCTCCACTTT	CASSPLQGDSPLHF	once	TRBD1	TRBJ1-6	TRBV18
TGTGCCAGCAGCTTAGGGACAGTTAATGAAAAACTGTTTTTT	CASSLGTVNEKLFF	NA	NA	TRBJ1-4	TRBV7-6
TGCGCCAGCAGTCCCGGGACTAGCGGGAGGGCCTTAAGCGAGCAGTTCTTC	CASSPGTSGRALSEQFF	NA	TRBD2	TRBJ2-1	TRBV10-1
TGTGCCAGTAGTCCCCTCGGACAGGGAGGATCGACTGGAAACACCATATATTTT	CASSPLGQGGSTGNTIYF	once	TRBD1	TRBJ1-3	TRBV19
TGTGCCAGCAGCCAAACCCGACAGAGCAATCAGCCCCAGCATTTT	CASSQTRQSNQPQHF	NA	NA	TRBJ1-5	TRBV7-2
TGTGCCAGCTCACTGGGGCCTAACACCGGGGAGCTGTTTTTT	CASSLGPNTGELFF	NA	NA	TRBJ2-2	TRBV18
TGCGCCAGCAGCCAAGATCTTAGGACTAGCGGAAACTACGAGCAGTACTTC	CASSQDLRTSGNYEQYF	once	TRBD2	TRBJ2-7	TRBV4-3